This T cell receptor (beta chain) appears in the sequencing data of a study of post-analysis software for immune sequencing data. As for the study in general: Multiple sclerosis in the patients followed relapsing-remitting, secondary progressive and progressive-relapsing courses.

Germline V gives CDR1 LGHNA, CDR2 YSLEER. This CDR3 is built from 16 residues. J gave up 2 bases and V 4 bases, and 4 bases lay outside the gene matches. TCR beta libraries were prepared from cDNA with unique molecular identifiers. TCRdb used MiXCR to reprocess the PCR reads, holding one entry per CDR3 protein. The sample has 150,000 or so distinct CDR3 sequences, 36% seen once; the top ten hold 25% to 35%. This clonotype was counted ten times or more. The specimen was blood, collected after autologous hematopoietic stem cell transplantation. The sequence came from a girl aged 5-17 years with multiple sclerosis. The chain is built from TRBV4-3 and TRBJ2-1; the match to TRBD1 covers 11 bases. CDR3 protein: CASSPWDRGTYNEQFF. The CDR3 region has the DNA TGCGCCAGCAGCCCATGGGACAGGGGGACCTACAATGAGCAGTTCTTC.